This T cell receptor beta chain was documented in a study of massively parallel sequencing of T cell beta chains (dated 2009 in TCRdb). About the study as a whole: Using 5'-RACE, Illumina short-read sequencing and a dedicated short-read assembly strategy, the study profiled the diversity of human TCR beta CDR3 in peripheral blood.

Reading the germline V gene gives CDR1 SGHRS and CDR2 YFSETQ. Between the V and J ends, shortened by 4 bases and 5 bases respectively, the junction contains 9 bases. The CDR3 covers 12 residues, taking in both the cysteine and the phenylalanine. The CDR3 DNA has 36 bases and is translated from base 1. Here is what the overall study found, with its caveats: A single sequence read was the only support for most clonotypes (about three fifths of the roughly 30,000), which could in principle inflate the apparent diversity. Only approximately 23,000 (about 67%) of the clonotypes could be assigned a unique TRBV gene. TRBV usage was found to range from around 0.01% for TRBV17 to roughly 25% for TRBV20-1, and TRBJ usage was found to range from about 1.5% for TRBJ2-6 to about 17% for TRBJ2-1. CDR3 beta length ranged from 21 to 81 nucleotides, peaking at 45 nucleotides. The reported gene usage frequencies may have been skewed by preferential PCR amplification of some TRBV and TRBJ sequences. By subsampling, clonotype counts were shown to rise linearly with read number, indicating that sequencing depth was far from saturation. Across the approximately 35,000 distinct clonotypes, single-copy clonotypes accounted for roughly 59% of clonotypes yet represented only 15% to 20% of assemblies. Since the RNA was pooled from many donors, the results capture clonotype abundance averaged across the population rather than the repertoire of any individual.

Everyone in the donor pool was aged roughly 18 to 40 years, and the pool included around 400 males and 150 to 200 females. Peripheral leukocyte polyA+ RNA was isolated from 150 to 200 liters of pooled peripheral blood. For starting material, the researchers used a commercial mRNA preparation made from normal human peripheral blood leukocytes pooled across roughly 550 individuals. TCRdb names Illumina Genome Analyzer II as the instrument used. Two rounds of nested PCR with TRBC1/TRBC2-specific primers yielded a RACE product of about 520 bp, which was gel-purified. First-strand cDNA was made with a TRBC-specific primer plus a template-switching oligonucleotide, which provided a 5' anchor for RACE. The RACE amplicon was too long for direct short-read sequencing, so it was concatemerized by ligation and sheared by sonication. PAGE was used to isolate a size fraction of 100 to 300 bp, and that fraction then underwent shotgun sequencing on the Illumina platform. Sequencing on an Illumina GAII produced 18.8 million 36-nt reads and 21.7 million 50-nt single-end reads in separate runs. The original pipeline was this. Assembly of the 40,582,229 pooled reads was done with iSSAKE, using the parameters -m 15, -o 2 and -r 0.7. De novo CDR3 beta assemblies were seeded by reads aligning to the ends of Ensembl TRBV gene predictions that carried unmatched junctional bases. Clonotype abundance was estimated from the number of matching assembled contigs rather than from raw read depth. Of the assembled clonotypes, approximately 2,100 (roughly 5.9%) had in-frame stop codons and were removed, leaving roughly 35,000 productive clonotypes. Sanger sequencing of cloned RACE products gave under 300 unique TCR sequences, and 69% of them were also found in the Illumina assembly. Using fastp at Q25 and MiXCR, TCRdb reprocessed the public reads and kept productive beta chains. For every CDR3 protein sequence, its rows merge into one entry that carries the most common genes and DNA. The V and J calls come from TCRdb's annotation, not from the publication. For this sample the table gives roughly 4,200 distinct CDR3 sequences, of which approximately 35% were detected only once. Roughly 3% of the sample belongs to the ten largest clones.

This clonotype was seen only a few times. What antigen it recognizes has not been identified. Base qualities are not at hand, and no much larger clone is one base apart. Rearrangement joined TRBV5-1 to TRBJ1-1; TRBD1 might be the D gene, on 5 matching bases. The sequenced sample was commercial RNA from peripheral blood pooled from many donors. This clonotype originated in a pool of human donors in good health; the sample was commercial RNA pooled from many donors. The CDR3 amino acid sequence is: CASSRGETEAFF. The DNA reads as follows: TGCGCCAGCAGCCGAGGGGAAACTGAAGCTTTCTTT.